This T cell receptor (beta chain) is drawn from a study of T cell clonality in common variable immunodeficiency. For this clone: The CDR3 goes on 3 residues after the read ends, and that part is filled in from the germline J gene.

The germline V gene encodes CDR1 SGHAT and CDR2 FQNNGV. V dropped 5 bases and J dropped 2; count of bases not matched to a gene: 3. The length of the CDR3 is 15 residues. Profiling relied on immunoSEQ multiplex PCR, and the TCRdb table lists in-frame clones only, not all of them. Recorded here are around 50,000 clones, none singletons. The V call is TRBV11-2, the J call TRBJ2-7, with 13 bases identical to TRBD2. This sequence originates from a person between 18 and 75 years old in good health. The sequencing sample was made of peripheral blood mononuclear cells. The CDR3 loop reads CASSRTSGSPYEQYF. Incomplete CDR3 DNA: TGTGCCAGCAGCCGGACTAGCGGGAGTCCCTACGAG.